The sequence of this T cell receptor (beta chain) was determined in a study of cytomegalovirus exposure and HLA in healthy donors. The PCR used 60 Vbeta and 13 Jbeta primers. Method: immunoSEQ multiplex PCR; TCRdb's copy keeps in-frame clones and lacks some. This sample has 300,000 or so clones, with about four fifths found just once. The germline V and J ends were trimmed by 2 bases and 5 bases, with 8 bases remaining between them. This CDR3 is built from 13 residues. CDR1 and CDR2 (germline): SGDLS, YYNGEE. Sequencing used PBMCs. This sequence was found in a woman aged 40 to 50 in good health and CMV-seropositive. This chain joins TRBV9 and TRBJ1-5; no firm D call. The CDR3 coding sequence is TGTGCCAGCAGCGTCGGTCGGGATCAGCCCCAGCATTTT. This encodes CASSVGRDQPQHF.